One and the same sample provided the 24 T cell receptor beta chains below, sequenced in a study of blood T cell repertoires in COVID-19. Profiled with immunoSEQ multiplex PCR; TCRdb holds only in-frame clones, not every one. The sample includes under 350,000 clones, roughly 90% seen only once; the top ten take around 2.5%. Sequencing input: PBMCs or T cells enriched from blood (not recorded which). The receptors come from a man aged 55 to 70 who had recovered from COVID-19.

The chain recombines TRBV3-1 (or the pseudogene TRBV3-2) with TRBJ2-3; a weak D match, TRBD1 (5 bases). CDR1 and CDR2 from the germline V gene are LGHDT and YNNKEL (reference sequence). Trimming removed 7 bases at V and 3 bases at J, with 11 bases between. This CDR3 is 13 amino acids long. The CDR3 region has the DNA TGTGCCAGCACCCTTTCAGGGACAGATACGCAGTATTTT. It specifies CASTLSGTDTQYF.

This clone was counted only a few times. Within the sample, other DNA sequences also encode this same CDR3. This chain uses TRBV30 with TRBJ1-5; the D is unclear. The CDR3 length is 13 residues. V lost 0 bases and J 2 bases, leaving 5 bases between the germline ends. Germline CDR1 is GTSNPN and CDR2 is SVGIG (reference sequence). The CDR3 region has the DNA TGTGCCTGGAGTGTACTTGGCAATCAGCCCCAGCATTTT. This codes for CAWSVLGNQPQHF. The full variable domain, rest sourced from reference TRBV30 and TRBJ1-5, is SQTIHQWPATLVQPVGSPLSLECTVEGTSNPNLYWYRQAAGRGLQLLFYSVGIGQISSEVPQNLSASRPQDRQFILSSKKLLLSDSGFYLCAWSVLGNQPQHFGDGTRLSIL.

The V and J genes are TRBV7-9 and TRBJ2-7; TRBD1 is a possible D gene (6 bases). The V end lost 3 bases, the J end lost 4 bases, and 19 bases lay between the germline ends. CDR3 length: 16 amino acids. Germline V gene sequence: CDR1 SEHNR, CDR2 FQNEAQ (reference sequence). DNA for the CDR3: TGTGCCAGCAGCTTGTATCTTATGGACAGTGAATACGAGCAGTACTTC. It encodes CASSLYLMDSEYEQYF.

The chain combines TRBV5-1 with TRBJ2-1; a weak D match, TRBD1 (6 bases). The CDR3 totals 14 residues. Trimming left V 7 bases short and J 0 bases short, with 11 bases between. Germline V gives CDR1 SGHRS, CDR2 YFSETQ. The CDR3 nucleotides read TGCGCCAGCCAACAGGGCACCTCCTACAATGAGCAGTTCTTC. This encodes CASQQGTSYNEQFF.

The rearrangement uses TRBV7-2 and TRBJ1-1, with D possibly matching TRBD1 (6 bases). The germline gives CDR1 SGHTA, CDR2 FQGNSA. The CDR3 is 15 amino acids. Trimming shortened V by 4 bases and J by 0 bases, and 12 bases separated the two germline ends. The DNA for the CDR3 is TGTGCCAGCAGCTCGAACAGGGCCATGAACACTGAAGCTTTCTTT. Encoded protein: CASSSNRAMNTEAFF.

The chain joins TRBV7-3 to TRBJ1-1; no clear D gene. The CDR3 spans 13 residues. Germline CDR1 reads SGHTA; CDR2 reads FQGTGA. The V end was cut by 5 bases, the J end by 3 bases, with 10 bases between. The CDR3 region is CASSPGRDTEAFF. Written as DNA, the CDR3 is TGTGCCAGCAGCCCCGGGAGGGACACTGAAGCTTTCTTT.

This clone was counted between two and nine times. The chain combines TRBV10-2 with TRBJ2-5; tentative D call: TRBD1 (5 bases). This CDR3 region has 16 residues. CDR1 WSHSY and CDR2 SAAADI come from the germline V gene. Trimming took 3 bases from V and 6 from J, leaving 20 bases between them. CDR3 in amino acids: CASSDQPAGIRKTQYF. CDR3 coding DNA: TGCGCCAGCAGTGATCAGCCCGCAGGGATTCGCAAGACCCAGTACTTC.

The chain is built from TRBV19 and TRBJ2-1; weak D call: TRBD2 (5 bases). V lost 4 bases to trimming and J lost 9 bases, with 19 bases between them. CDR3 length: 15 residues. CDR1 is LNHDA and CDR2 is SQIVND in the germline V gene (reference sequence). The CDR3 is CASSKSGARRGEQFF. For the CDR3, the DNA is TGTGCCAGTAGTAAAAGCGGAGCCCGTCGCGGTGAGCAGTTCTTC.

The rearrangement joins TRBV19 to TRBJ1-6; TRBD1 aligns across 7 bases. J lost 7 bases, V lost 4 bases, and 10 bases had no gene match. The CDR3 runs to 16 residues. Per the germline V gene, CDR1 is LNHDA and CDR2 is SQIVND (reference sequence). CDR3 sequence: CASSSQGGIRNSPLHF. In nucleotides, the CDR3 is TGTGCCAGTAGTAGCCAAGGGGGCATTAGGAATTCACCCCTCCACTTT. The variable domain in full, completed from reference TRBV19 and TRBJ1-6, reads DGGITQSPKYLFRKEGQNVTLSCEQNLNHDAMYWYRQDPGQGLRLIYYSQIVNDFQKGDIAEGYSVSREKKESFPLTVTSAQKNPTAFYLCASSSQGGIRNSPLHFGNGTRLTVT.

CDR3 DNA sequence: TGTGCCATCAGTACCGGGACAGCAGGTCAGCCCCAGCATTTT. It encodes CAISTGTAGQPQHF. The rearrangement joins TRBV10-3 to TRBJ1-5, with 7 bases matching TRBD1. Unmatched junction bases numbered 7, after V lost 5 bases and J lost 6 bases. Germline-derived CDR1 and CDR2 are ENHRY and SYGVKD. CDR3 length: 14 amino acids.

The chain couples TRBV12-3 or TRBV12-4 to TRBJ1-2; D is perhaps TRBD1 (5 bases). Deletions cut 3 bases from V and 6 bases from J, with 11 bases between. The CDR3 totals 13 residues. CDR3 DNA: TGTGCCAGCAGTTTCGGCAGGGCCAATGGCTACACCTTC. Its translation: CASSFGRANGYTF.

CDR3 in DNA: TGTGCCAGCAGCTTTACGGCTAGCGGGAGTTGGGACACCGGGGAGCTGTTTTTT. Its translation is CASSFTASGSWDTGELFF. The chain uses TRBV7-6 and TRBJ2-2, with 10 bases lining up with TRBD2. V gave up 3 bases and J gave up 3 bases; unmatched junction bases: 10. This CDR3 is 18 amino acids long. Germline CDR1 and CDR2: SGHVS and FNYEAQ. The full variable domain, in which reference TRBV7-6 and TRBJ2-2 provide the parts outside the CDR3, is GAGVSQSPRYKVTKRGQDVALRCDPISGHVSLYWYRQALGQGPEFLTYFNYEAQQDKSGLPNDRFSAERPEGSISTLTIQRTEQRDSAMYRCASSFTASGSWDTGELFFGEGSRLTVL.

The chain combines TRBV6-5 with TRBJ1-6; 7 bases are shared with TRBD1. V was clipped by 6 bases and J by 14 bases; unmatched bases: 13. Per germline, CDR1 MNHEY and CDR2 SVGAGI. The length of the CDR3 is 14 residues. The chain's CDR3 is CASSPRQGTVALHF. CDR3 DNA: TGTGCCAGCAGCCCGAGACAGGGCACGGTGGCCCTCCACTTT.

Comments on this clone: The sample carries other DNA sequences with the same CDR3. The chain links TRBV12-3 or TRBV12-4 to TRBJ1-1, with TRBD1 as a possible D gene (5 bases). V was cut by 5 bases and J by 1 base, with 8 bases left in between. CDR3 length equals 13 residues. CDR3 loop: CASSLGQNTEAFF. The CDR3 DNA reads TGTGCCAGCAGTCTAGGACAGAACACTGAAGCTTTCTTT.

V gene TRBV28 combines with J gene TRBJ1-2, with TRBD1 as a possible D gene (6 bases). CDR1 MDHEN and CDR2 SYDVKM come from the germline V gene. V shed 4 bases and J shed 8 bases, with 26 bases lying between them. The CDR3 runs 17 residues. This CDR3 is CASSYSFPTGLGDGYTF. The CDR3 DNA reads TGTGCCAGCAGTTATTCATTCCCGACAGGCCTTGGGGACGGCTACACCTTC.

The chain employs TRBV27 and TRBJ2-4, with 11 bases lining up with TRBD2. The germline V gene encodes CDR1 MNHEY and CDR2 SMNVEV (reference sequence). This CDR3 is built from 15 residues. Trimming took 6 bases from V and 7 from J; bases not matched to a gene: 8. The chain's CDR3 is CASRKLAGAPNIQYF. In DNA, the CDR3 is TGTGCCAGCAGGAAACTAGCGGGAGCTCCGAACATTCAGTACTTC.

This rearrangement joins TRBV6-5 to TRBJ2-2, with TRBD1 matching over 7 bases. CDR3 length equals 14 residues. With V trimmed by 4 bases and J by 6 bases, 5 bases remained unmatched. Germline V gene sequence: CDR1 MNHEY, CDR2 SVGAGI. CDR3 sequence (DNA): TGTGCCAGCAGTTTCAGACAGGGTCCCGGGGAGCTGTTTTTT. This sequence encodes CASSFRQGPGELFF.

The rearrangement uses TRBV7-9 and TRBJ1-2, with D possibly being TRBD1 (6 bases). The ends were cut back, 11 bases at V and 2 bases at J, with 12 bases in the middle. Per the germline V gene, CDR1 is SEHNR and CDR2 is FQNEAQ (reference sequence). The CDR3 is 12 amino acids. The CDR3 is CAATGHNYGYTF. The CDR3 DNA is TGTGCCGCCACGGGACACAACTATGGCTACACCTTC.

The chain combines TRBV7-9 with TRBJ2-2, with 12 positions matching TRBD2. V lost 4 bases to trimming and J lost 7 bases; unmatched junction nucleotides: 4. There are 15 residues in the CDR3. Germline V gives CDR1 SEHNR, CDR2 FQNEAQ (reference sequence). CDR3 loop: CASSSTSGGSGELFF. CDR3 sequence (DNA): TGTGCCAGCAGCTCGACTAGCGGGGGAAGCGGGGAGCTGTTTTTT. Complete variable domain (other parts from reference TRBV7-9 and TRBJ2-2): DTGVSQNPRHKITKRGQNVTFRCDPISEHNRLYWYRQTLGQGPEFLTYFQNEAQLEKSRLLSDRFSAERPKGSFSTLEIQRTEQGDSAMYLCASSSTSGGSGELFFGEGSRLTVL.

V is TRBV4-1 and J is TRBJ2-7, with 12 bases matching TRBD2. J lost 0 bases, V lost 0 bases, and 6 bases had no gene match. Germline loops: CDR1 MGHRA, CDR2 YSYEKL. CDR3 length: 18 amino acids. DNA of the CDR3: TGCGCCAGCAGCCAAGAGGAACTAGCGGGAGGACTCTCCTACGAGCAGTACTTC. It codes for CASSQEELAGGLSYEQYF.

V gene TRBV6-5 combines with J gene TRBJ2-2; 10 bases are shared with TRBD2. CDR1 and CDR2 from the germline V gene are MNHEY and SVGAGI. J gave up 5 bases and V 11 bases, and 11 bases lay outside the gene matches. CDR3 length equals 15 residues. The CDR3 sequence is CASKQSGGATGELFF. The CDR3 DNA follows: TGTGCCTCCAAACAAAGCGGGGGGGCGACCGGGGAGCTGTTTTTT.

Here the CDR3 reads CASGAGTGGYTGELFF. CDR3 in DNA: TGCGCCAGCGGCGCCGGGACAGGGGGCTACACCGGGGAGCTGTTTTTT. The chain combines TRBV5-1 with TRBJ2-2; 12 bases fit TRBD1. The V gene's germline CDR1 is SGHRS and CDR2 YFSETQ. The CDR3 consists of 16 residues. Unmatched junction bases numbered 7, after V lost 7 bases and J lost 3 bases.

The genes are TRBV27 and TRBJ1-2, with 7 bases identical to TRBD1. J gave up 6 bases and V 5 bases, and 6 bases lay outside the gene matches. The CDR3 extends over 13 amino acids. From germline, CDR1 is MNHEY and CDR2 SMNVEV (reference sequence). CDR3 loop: CASSKQGRNGYTF. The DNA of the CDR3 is TGTGCCAGCAGTAAACAGGGGAGGAATGGCTACACCTTC.

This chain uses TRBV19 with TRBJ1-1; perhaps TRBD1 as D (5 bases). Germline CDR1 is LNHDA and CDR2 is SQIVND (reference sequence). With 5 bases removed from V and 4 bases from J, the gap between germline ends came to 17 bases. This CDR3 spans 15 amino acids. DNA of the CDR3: TGTGCCAGTAGTCCTCGGGGGGGTAGGGGCACTGAAGCTTTCTTT. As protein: CASSPRGGRGTEAFF.